This T cell receptor beta chain originates from a study of cytomegalovirus exposure and HLA in healthy donors. Study conclusions and caveats: A reported reduction in N-insertions relative to the roughly 710-donor mean was seen in an Asian-associated ancestry cluster in a later analysis. An observed cluster of highly shared sequence variants was recorded as a likely sequencing artifact. Later on, analysis showed that most CMV-associated TCR beta chains appeared to be HLA-restricted.

This clone has more than one count but fewer than ten. Its cognate antigen is unknown. Trimming shortened V by 3 bases and J by 2 bases, and 26 bases separated the two germline ends. Looked up from germline, CDR1 is LNHDA and CDR2 is SQIVND (reference sequence). The CDR3 length is 20 residues. The study ran its PCR with 60 Vbeta and 13 Jbeta primers. TCRdb keeps only in-frame clones here, not all; method: immunoSEQ multiplex PCR. The sample yields roughly 100,000 clones, about 16% seen once. The specimen was PBMCs. The J gene is TRBJ1-5, the V gene TRBV19; tentatively, D is TRBD1 (5 bases). The clonotype comes from a female donor in good health and CMV-seronegative. The CDR3 loop reads CASSIALLLGVDSRNQPQHF. The CDR3 bases are TGTGCCAGTAGTATCGCTTTGTTATTAGGGGTAGACAGCCGCAATCAGCCCCAGCATTTT.